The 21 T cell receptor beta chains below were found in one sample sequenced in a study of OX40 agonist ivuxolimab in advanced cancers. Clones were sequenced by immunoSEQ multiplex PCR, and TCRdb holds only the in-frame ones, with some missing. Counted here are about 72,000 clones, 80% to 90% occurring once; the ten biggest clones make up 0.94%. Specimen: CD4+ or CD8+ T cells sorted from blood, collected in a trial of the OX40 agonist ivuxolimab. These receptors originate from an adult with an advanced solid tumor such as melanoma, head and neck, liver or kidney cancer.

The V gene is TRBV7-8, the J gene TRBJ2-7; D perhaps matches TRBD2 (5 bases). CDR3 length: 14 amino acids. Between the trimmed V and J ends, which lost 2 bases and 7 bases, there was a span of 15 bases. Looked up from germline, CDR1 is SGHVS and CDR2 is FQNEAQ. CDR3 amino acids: CASSLKEGVREQYF. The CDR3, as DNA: TGTGCCAGCAGCTTAAAAGAGGGAGTAAGGGAGCAGTACTTC.

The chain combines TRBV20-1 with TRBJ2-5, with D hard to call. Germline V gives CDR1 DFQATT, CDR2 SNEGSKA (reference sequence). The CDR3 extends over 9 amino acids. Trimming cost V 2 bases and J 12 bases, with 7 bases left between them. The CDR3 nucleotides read TGCAGTGCTAGAAGGGATGAGTACTTC. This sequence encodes CSARRDEYF.

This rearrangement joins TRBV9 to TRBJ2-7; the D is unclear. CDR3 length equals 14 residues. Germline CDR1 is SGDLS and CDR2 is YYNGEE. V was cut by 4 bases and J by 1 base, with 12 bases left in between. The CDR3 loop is CASSPRTTSYEQYF. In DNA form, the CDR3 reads TGTGCCAGCAGCCCGCGGACCACTTCCTACGAGCAGTACTTC.

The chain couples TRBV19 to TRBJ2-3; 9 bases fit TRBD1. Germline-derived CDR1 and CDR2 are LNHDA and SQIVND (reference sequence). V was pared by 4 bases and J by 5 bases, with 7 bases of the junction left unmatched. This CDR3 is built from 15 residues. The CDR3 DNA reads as TGTGCCAGTAGTACCGGACAGGGGCCTGGAGATACGCAGTATTTT. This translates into CASSTGQGPGDTQYF.

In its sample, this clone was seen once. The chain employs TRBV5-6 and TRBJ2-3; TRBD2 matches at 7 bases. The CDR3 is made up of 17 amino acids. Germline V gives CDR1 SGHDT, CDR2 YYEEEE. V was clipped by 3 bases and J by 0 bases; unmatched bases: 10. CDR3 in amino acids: CASSSGLRMASTDTQYF. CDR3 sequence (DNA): TGTGCCAGCAGCTCGGGACTACGAATGGCTAGCACAGATACGCAGTATTTT.

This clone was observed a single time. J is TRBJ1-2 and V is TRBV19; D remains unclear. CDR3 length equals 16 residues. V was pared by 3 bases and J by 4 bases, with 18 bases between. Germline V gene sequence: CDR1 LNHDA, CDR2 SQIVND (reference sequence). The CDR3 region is CASSMGTEPLGYGYTF. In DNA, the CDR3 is TGTGCCAGTAGTATGGGAACAGAACCCCTAGGCTATGGCTACACCTTC.

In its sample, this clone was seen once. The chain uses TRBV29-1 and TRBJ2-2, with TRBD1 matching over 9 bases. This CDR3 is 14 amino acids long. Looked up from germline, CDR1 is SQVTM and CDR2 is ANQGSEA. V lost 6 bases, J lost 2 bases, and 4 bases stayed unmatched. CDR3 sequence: CSVQGQGNTGELFF. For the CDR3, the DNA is TGCAGCGTCCAGGGACAGGGCAACACCGGGGAGCTGTTTTTT.

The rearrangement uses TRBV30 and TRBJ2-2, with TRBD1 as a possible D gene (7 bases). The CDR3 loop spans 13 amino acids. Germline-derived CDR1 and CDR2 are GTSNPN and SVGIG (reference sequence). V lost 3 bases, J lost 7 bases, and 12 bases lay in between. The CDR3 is CAWRSRGVGELFF. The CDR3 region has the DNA TGTGCCTGGAGGAGCAGGGGGGTCGGGGAGCTGTTTTTT.

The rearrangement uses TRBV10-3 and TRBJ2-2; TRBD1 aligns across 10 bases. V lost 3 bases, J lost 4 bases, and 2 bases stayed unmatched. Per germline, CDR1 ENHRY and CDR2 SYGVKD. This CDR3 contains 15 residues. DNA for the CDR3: TGTGCCATCAGTGATGGGACAGGGGTCACCGGGGAGCTGTTTTTT. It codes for CAISDGTGVTGELFF.

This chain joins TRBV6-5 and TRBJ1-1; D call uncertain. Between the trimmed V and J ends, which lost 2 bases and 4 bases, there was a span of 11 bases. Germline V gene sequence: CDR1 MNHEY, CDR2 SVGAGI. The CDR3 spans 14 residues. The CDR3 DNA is TGTGCCAGCAGTTACCGGGGATCGGGCACTGAAGCTTTCTTT. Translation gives CASSYRGSGTEAFF.

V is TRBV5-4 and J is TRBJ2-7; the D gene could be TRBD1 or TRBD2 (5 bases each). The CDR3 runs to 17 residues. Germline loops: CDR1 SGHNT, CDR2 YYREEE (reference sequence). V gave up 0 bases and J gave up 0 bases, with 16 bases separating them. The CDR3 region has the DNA TGTGCCAGCAGCTTGGTACCCGGGACCTTCAGCTCCTACGAGCAGTACTTC. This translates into CASSLVPGTFSSYEQYF.

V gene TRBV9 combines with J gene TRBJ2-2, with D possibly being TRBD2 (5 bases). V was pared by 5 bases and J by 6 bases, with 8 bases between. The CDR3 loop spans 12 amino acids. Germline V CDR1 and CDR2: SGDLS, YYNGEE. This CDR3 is CASSMGAGELFF. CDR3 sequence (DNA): TGTGCCAGCAGTATGGGAGCCGGGGAGCTGTTTTTT.

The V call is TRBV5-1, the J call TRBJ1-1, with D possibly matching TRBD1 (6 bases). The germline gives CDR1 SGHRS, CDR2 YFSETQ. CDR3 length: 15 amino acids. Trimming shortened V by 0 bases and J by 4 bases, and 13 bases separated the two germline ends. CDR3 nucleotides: TGCGCCAGCAGCTTGGAAGGAGGGGGGAGCACTGAAGCTTTCTTT. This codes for CASSLEGGGSTEAFF.

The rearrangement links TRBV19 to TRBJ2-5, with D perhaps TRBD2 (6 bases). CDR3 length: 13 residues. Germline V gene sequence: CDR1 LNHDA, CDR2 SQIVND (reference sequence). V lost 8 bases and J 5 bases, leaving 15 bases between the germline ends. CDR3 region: CASGDLKTETQYF. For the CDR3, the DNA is TGTGCCAGTGGGGACTTAAAAACGGAGACCCAGTACTTC.

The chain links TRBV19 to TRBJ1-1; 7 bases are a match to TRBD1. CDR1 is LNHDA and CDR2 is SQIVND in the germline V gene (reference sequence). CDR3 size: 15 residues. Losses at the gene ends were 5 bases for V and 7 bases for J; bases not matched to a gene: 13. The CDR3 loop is CASSPEGAGGHEAFF. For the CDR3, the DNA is TGTGCCAGTAGTCCCGAGGGGGCAGGGGGGCATGAAGCTTTCTTT.

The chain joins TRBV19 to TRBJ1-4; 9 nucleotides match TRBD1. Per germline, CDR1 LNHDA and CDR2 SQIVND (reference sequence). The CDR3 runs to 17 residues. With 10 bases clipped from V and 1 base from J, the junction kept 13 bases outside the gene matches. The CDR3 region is CATGDRGFYGTNEKLFF. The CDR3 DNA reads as TGTGCCACCGGAGACAGGGGGTTTTACGGAACTAATGAAAAACTGTTTTTT.

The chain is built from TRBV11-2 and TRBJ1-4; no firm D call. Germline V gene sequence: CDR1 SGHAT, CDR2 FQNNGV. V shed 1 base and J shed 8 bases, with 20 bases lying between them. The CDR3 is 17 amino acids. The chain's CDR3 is CASSLGWGGDFTEKLFF. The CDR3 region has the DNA TGTGCCAGCAGCTTAGGTTGGGGAGGAGACTTTACAGAAAAACTGTTTTTT.

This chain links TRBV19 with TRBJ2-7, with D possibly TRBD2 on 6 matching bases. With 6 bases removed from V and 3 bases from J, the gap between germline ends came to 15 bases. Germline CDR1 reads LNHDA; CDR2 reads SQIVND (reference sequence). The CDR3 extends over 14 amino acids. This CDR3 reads CASSRSPGLYEQYF. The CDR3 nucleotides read TGTGCCAGTAGCCGAAGCCCGGGACTCTACGAGCAGTACTTC. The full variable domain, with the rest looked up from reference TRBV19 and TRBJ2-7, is DGGITQSPKYLFRKEGQNVTLSCEQNLNHDAMYWYRQDPGQGLRLIYYSQIVNDFQKGDIAEGYSVSREKKESFPLTVTSAQKNPTAFYLCASSRSPGLYEQYFGPGTRLTVT.

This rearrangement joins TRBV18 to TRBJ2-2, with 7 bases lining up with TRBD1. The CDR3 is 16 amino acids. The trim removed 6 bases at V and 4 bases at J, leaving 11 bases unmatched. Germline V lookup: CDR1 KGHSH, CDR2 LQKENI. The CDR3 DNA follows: TGTGCCAGCTCGCTGGAACAGGGGTCGTCCACCGGGGAGCTGTTTTTT. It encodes CASSLEQGSSTGELFF.

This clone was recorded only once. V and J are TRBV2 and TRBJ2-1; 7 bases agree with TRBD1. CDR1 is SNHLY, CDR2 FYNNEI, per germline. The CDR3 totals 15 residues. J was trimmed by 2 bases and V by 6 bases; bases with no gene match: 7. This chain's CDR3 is CASSARQGAYNEQFF. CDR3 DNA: TGTGCCAGCAGCGCAAGACAGGGCGCCTACAATGAGCAGTTCTTC.

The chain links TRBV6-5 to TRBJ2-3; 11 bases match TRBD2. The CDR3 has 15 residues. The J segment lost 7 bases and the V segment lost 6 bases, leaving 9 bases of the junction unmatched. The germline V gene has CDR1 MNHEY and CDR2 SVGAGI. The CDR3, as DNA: TGTGCCAGCAGCAGCACTAGCGGGAGCCACAATACGCAGTATTTT. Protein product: CASSSTSGSHNTQYF.